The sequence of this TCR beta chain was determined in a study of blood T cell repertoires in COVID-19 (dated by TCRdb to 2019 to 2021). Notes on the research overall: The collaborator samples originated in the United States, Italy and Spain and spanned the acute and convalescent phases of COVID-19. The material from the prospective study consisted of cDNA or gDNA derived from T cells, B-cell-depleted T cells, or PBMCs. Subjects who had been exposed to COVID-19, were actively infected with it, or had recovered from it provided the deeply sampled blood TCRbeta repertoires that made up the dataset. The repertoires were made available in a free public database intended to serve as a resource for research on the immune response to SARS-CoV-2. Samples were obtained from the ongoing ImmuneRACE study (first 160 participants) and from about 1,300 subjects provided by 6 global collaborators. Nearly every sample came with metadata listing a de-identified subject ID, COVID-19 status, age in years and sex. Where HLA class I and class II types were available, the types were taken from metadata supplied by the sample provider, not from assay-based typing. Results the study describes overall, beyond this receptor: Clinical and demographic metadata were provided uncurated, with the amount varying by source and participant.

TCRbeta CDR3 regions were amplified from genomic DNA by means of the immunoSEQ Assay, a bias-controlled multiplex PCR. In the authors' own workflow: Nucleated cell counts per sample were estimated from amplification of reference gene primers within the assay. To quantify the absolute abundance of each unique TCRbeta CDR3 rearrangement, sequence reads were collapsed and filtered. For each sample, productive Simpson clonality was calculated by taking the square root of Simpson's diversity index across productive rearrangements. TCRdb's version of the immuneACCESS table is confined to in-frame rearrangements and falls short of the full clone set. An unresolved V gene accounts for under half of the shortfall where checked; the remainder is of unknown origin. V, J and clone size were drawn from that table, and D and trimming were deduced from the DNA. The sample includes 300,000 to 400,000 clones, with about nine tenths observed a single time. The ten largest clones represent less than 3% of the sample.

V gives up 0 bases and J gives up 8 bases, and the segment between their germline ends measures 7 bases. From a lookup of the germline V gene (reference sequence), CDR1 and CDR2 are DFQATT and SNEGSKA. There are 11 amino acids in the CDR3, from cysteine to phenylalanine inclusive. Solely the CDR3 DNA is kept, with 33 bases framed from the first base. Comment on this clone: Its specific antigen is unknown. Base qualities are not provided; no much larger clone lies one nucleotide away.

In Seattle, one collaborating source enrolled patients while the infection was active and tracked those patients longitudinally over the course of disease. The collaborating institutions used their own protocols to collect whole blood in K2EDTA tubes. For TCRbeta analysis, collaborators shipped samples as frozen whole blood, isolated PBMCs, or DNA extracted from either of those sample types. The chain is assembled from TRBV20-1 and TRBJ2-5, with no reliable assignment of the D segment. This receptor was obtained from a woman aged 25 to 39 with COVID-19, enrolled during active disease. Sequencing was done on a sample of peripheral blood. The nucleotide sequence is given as TGCAGTGCTAGAGATCTAAGTACCCAGTACTTC. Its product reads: CSARDLSTQYF.